Listed below are T cell receptor beta chains from one sample, sequenced in a study of shared clonotypes between healthy human individuals. The assay was immunoSEQ multiplex PCR, and TCRdb's table has in-frame clones only and misses some. The table lists some 2,000,000 clones, approximately 94% of them singletons. Material: naive CD4+ T cells sorted from blood. The receptors were sampled from a man aged 18 to 29 in good health. The CDR3 runs from the conserved cysteine through the conserved F or W. A D gene is named only where the DNA matches it firmly. Expanded clones are given a class, and other clones once, few, many or no size at all.

j_call | v_call | d_call | clone_size | cdr3_nt | cdr3_aa
TRBJ1-2 | TRBV14 | NA | NA | TGTGCCAGCAGCCAACAGGCAGTCCCTCGGGGCTATGGCTACACCTTC | CASSQQAVPRGYGYTF
TRBJ2-1 | TRBV7-9 | NA | NA | TGTGCCAGCAGTTTTGACAGGTACTACAATGATGGGCAGTTCTTC | CASSFDRYYNDGQFF
TRBJ2-6 | TRBV2 | NA | once | TGTGCCAGCAGACTGTCCAAGAAGGGGGAGGCTGGGGCCAACGTCCTGACTTTC | CASRLSKKGEAGANVLTF
TRBJ1-6 | TRBV7-2 | NA | NA | TGTGCCAGCAGCTTAGGGGCCGCAGATTCACCCCTCCACTTT | CASSLGAADSPLHF
TRBJ1-1 | TRBV2 | NA | NA | TGTGCCAGCAGCGGGGACTCTGGCACTGAAGCTTTCTTT | CASSGDSGTEAFF
TRBJ1-2 | TRBV28 | NA | NA | TGTGCCAGCAGTCCCCGTCTCTATGGCTACACCTTC | CASSPRLYGYTF
TRBJ2-3 | TRBV15 | TRBD2 | NA | TGTGCCACCAGCAGGTTACTAGCGTCCACAGATACGCAGTATTTT | CATSRLLASTDTQYF
TRBJ1-1 | TRBV14 | NA | NA | TGTGCCAGCAGCGCAGTAGACAGGCCCACTGAAGCTTTCTTT | CASSAVDRPTEAFF
TRBJ2-1 | TRBV2 | TRBD2 | NA | TGTGCCAGCAGTGACATAGCGGGGGGGCTTGGCAATGAGCAGTTCTTC | CASSDIAGGLGNEQFF
TRBJ2-1 | TRBV4-3 | NA | NA | TGCGCCAGCAGCCAAGGGCTAGGTGGATCTGGTGGGGAGCAGTTCTTC | CASSQGLGGSGGEQFF
TRBJ2-5 | TRBV25-1 | NA | NA | TGTGCCAGCAGTGAATTCCAGGGGCCGCAAGAGACCCAGTACTTC | CASSEFQGPQETQYF
TRBJ1-1 | TRBV2 | TRBD1 | NA | TGTGCCAGCAGAACCTGGACAGGGATGGACACTGAAGCTTTCTTT | CASRTWTGMDTEAFF
TRBJ1-4 | TRBV7-9 | NA | NA | TGTGCCAGCACCGAAACGATGGAACAGGGAGATGAAAAACTGTTTTTT | CASTETMEQGDEKLFF
TRBJ1-5 | TRBV19 | NA | NA | TGTGCCAGTAGTATAAGGCCCGGACAGACGGCTTATAGCAATCAGCCCCAGCATTTT | CASSIRPGQTAYSNQPQHF
TRBJ2-7 | TRBV6-4 | TRBD2 | once | TGTGCCAGCAGTGACCCCACCGCGTGTTGCGGGAGGTTCTACGAGCAGTACTTC | CASSDPTACCGRFYEQYF
TRBJ2-7 | TRBV18 | NA | NA | TGTGCCAGCTCACCAAAGGTGGGCGAGCAGTACTTC | CASSPKVGEQYF
TRBJ2-5 | TRBV5-1 | NA | NA | TGCGCCAGCAGCGGCGTTGGACAAACCCAAGAGACCCAGTACTTC | CASSGVGQTQETQYF
TRBJ1-2 | TRBV7-9 | NA | NA | TGTGCCAGCAGCCCCTTAATCCCGTCCTATGGCTACACCTTC | CASSPLIPSYGYTF
TRBJ2-2 | TRBV12-5 | NA | NA | TGTGCTAGTGGTTTGGAAGCCGGGACAAGGTTGTTTTTT | CASGLEAGTRLFF
TRBJ2-2 | TRBV19 | NA | NA | TGTGCCAGTAGTATAGCGCTGGGGATTAACACCGGGGAGCTGTTTTTT | CASSIALGINTGELFF
TRBJ2-7 | TRBV5-6 | NA | NA | TGTCCCACCCTGCCTGGAACGCCCCTCTCCTACGAGCAGTACTTC | CPTLPGTPLSYEQYF
TRBJ1-2 | TRBV27 | TRBD1 | NA | TGTGCCAGCAGTTTGACAGGGCCCTATGGCTACACCTTC | CASSLTGPYGYTF